A single sample gave rise to the 2 T cell receptor beta chains below, sequenced in a study of T cell changes during pregnancy in multiple sclerosis. Measured with immunoSEQ multiplex PCR; TCRdb has only the in-frame clones, and not every one. The data show approximately 50,000 clones, approximately 91% seen once. The sequences come from peripheral blood, collected in the second trimester of pregnancy. These receptors were taken from a female donor with multiple sclerosis, enrolled in a pregnancy study.

The genes are TRBV9 and TRBJ2-5, with D hard to call. The CDR3 runs to 12 residues. Germline V gene lookup returns CDR1 SGDLS and CDR2 YYNGEE. The ends were cut back, 2 bases at V and 5 bases at J, with 7 bases in the middle. In DNA form, the CDR3 reads TGTGCCAGCAGCGTTTACGGGGAGACCCAGTACTTC. Its protein is CASSVYGETQYF.

Only a few counts were recorded for this clone. The V call is TRBV25-1, the J call TRBJ1-2, with D unresolved. CDR1 is MGHDK and CDR2 is SYGVNS in the germline V gene. V lost 4 bases and J 4 bases, leaving 7 bases between the germline ends. This CDR3 has 12 residues. CDR3 coding DNA: TGTGCCAGCAGTGGGGCCAGCTATGGCTACACCTTC. Its translation: CASSGASYGYTF.